Below are 14 T cell receptor beta chains sequenced from a single sample in a study of cytomegalovirus exposure and HLA in healthy donors. Vbeta (60) and Jbeta (13) primers were used in the PCR. Only in-frame clones appear in the TCRdb table, and some are missing; sequencing was by immunoSEQ multiplex PCR. The top ten clones hold approximately 4% of a sample with around 140,000 clones, roughly 77% of them seen once. What was sequenced was PBMCs. All receptors derive from a male donor in good health and CMV-seronegative.

The chain has TRBV15 and TRBJ1-1, with 8 bases that match TRBD1. CDR3 length: 13 residues. V trimming: 4 bases; J trimming: 4 bases; junction bases outside the gene matches: 2. Germline V CDR1 and CDR2: LNHNV, YYDKDF (reference sequence). DNA for the CDR3: TGTGCCACCAGCATACAGGGGGGCACTGAAGCTTTCTTT. As protein: CATSIQGGTEAFF.

The chain couples TRBV7-6 to TRBJ2-2; D is unresolved. Trimming pared 2 bases from V and 6 bases from J, leaving 13 bases between. The CDR3 contains 15 residues. The V gene's germline CDR1 is SGHVS and CDR2 FNYEAQ. The CDR3 reads CASSLSMSSSGELFF. CDR3 in DNA: TGTGCCAGCAGCTTATCGATGAGTTCGTCCGGGGAGCTGTTTTTT.

The chain uses TRBV7-3 and TRBJ2-1, with D tentatively TRBD2 (6 bases). Germline V gene lookup returns CDR1 SGHTA and CDR2 FQGTGA. CDR3 size: 15 residues. Trimming removed 2 bases at V and 0 bases at J, with 8 bases between. This chain's CDR3 is CASSLAGSSYNEQFF. The CDR3 DNA sequence: TGTGCCAGCAGCTTAGCCGGGAGCTCCTACAATGAGCAGTTCTTC. Full variable domain (missing parts from reference TRBV7-3 and TRBJ2-1): GAGVSQTPSNKVTEKGKYVELRCDPISGHTALYWYRQSLGQGPEFLIYFQGTGAADDSGLPNDRFFAVRPEGSVSTLKIQRTERGDSAVYLCASSLAGSSYNEQFFGPGTRLTVL.

The CDR3 region is CASSPWDRGSGYEQYF. The CDR3 DNA reads as TGTGCCAGCAGCCCATGGGACAGGGGGTCGGGCTACGAGCAGTACTTC. This rearrangement joins TRBV7-9 to TRBJ2-7; TRBD1 aligns across 11 bases. The CDR3 loop spans 16 amino acids. CDR1 is SEHNR and CDR2 is FQNEAQ in the germline V gene (reference sequence). V was clipped by 5 bases and J by 3 bases; unmatched bases: 9.

A note on this clone: Other DNA sequences in this sample translate to the same CDR3. V is TRBV27 and J is TRBJ2-7, with D tentatively TRBD2 (5 bases). The CDR3 is made up of 11 amino acids. Germline V gives CDR1 MNHEY, CDR2 SMNVEV (reference sequence). Between the trimmed V and J ends, which lost 3 bases and 6 bases, there was a span of 6 bases. The DNA of the CDR3 is TGTGCCAGCAGTTTTCGGGGCGAGCAGTACTTC. Translated, it gives CASSFRGEQYF.

J is TRBJ2-3 and V is TRBV7-3; 8 nucleotides agree with TRBD1. The CDR3 runs 14 residues. Germline CDR1 is SGHTA and CDR2 is FQGTGA. V trimming: 5 bases; J trimming: 5 bases; junction bases outside the gene matches: 6. The CDR3 region is CASSPDRGGDTQYF. The DNA for the CDR3 is TGTGCCAGCAGCCCAGACAGGGGCGGAGATACGCAGTATTTT.

For the CDR3, the DNA is TGCGCCAGCAGCTTGGCCGAATTCGCGATCCTCAATTCACCCCTCCACTTT. Translated, it gives CASSLAEFAILNSPLHF. This chain connects TRBV5-1 to TRBJ1-6, with D uncertain. This CDR3 spans 17 amino acids. The V gene lost 0 bases and the J gene lost 7 bases, with 17 bases spanning the gap. From germline, CDR1 is SGHRS and CDR2 YFSETQ.

V gene TRBV5-6 combines with J gene TRBJ1-1, with D maybe TRBD1 (5 bases). Trimming took 4 bases from V and 0 from J, leaving 13 bases between them. The CDR3 length is 15 residues. Germline V CDR1 and CDR2: SGHDT, YYEEEE. CDR3 sequence reads: CASSLYAGVNTEAFF. The CDR3 region has the DNA TGTGCCAGCAGCCTGTACGCGGGGGTGAACACTGAAGCTTTCTTT.

This chain uses TRBV29-1 with TRBJ2-3; 9 nucleotides align to TRBD1. CDR1 and CDR2 (germline): SQVTM, ANQGSEA. The CDR3 is made up of 13 amino acids. Losses at the gene ends were 5 bases for V and 6 bases for J; bases not matched to a gene: 6. The CDR3 sequence: CSVIRDRVDTQYF. DNA of the CDR3: TGCAGCGTTATCCGGGACAGGGTGGATACGCAGTATTTT.

The CDR3 coding sequence is TGTGCCAGCCGGACAGGGTACACCGGGGAGCTGTTTTTT. Protein: CASRTGYTGELFF. The chain couples TRBV9 to TRBJ2-2; 8 nucleotides agree with TRBD1. Germline V gives CDR1 SGDLS, CDR2 YYNGEE. V shed 7 bases and J 3 bases; nucleotides not matched to a gene: 2. The CDR3 sequence is 13 residues long. Based on the CDR3 plus reference TRBV9 and TRBJ2-2, the full variable domain is DSGVTQTPKHLITATGQRVTLRCSPRSGDLSVYWYQQSLDQGLQFLIQYYNGEERAKGNILERFSAQQFPDLHSELNLSSLELGDSALYFCASRTGYTGELFFGEGSRLTVL.

This sequence joins TRBV14 and TRBJ2-1, with 13 nucleotides matching TRBD2. This CDR3 has 17 residues. Germline trimming cut 2 bases from V and 8 bases from J; bases unmatched to any gene: 9. Germline V gene lookup returns CDR1 SGHDN and CDR2 FVKESK. CDR3 sequence reads: CASSQLRTSGSEYEQFF. Here the CDR3 DNA reads TGTGCCAGCAGCCAACTCCGGACTAGCGGGAGTGAGTATGAGCAGTTCTTC.

This clone has a single count. The chain recombines TRBV15 with TRBJ1-4; D remains unclear. There are 15 residues in the CDR3. CDR1 and CDR2 (germline): LNHNV, YYDKDF (reference sequence). The ends were cut back, 2 bases at V and 8 bases at J, with 15 bases in the middle. This CDR3 is CATSRLSSNLEKLFF. In DNA, the CDR3 is TGTGCCACCAGCAGACTCTCTTCAAATCTAGAAAAACTGTTTTTT.

The rearrangement links TRBV7-9 to TRBJ1-6; TRBD1 aligns across 10 bases. Per germline, CDR1 SEHNR and CDR2 FQNEAQ (reference sequence). The V and J ends lost 4 bases and 9 bases, in that order; junction bases with no gene match: 6. This CDR3 is built from 15 residues. CDR3 sequence: CASSSRDRGGSPLHF. DNA of the CDR3: TGTGCCAGCAGCTCCCGGGACAGGGGTGGTTCACCCCTCCACTTT.

The chain is built from TRBV2 and TRBJ2-3, with TRBD2 matching over 14 bases. Germline CDR1 SNHLY, CDR2 FYNNEI. The V and J ends lost 6 bases and 0 bases, in that order; junction bases with no gene match: 5. The CDR3 consists of 17 residues. The CDR3 here is CASSTGLAGASTDTQYF. CDR3 DNA: TGTGCCAGCAGCACGGGACTAGCGGGGGCCAGCACAGATACGCAGTATTTT. Looking up the rest from reference TRBV2 and TRBJ2-3 gives the full variable domain: EPEVTQTPSHQVTQMGQEVILRCVPISNHLYFYWYRQILGQKVEFLVSFYNNEISEKSEIFDDQFSVERPDGSNFTLKIRSTKLEDSAMYFCASSTGLAGASTDTQYFGPGTRLTVL.